This T cell receptor (beta chain) was identified in a study of CD8 T cells in Susac syndrome. The RNA input was about 0.5 to 1 ug, and it was reverse transcribed with random hexamers. TCRdb fed the immunoSEQ multiplex PCR reads into MiXCR, producing one record per CDR3 protein. The sample records 150,000 to 200,000 distinct CDR3 sequences, roughly 94% being singletons. The CDR3 runs 14 residues. V gave up 4 bases and J gave up 2 bases, with 13 bases separating them. Germline lookup yields CDR1 SGHDT and CDR2 YYEEEE. The chain links TRBV5-6 to TRBJ2-7, with D maybe TRBD1 (5 bases). The receptor's source is a human donor with multiple sclerosis. Sequencing was done on a sample of CD4+ T cells from PBMCs. The CDR3, as DNA: TGTGCCAGCAGCGACCCCGGACACACCTACGAGCAGTACTTC. Protein product: CASSDPGHTYEQYF.